This T cell receptor beta chain was observed in a study of vaccination and CD4 T cells after COVID-19. With the Oncomine TCR Beta short-read assay, DNA from cultured CD4+ T cells was sequenced. Using the QIAamp micro DNA kit, genomic DNA was extracted from the CD4+ T cells that had been cultured. MiXCR was run by TCRdb on the PCR reads, yielding one entry per CDR3 protein. The table lists some 11,000 distinct CDR3 sequences, 77% of them singletons. About this clonotype: Its target is unknown.

Treatment reported: approximately nine-day PBMC culture with coronavirus spike peptide pools or control peptides (ViraFEST assay). General study findings and limits: Going from approximately 21 to 40, median SARS-CoV-2-reactive clonotypes did not rise significantly.

The CDR3 runs to 17 residues. The ends lost 4 bases at V and 0 bases at J; junction bases unmatched: 8. The sequence was collected from a human donor who had recovered from COVID-19. The source material was CD4+ T cells from blood, cultured in vitro. The rearrangement uses TRBV12-3 or TRBV12-4 and TRBJ1-5; 8 bases align to TRBD1. CDR3 region: CASSYGTGSYSNQPQHF. The CDR3 nucleotides read TGTGCCAGCAGTTACGGGACAGGAAGTTATAGCAATCAGCCCCAGCATTTT.